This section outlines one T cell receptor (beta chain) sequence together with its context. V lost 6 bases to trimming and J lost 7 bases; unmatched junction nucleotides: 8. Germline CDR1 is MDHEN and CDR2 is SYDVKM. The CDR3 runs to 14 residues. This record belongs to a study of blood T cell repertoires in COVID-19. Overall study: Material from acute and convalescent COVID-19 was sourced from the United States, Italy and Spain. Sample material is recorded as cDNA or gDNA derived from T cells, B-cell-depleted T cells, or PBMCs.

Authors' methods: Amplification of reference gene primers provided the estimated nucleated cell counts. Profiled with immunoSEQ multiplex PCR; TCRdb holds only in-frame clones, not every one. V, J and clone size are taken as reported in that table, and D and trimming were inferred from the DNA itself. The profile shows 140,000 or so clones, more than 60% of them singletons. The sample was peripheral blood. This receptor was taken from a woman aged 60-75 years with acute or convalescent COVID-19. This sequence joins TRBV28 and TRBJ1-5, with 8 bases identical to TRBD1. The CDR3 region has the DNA TGTGCCAGCAGCAACACAGGGGGAGGCCAGCCCCAGCATTTT. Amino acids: CASSNTGGGQPQHF.